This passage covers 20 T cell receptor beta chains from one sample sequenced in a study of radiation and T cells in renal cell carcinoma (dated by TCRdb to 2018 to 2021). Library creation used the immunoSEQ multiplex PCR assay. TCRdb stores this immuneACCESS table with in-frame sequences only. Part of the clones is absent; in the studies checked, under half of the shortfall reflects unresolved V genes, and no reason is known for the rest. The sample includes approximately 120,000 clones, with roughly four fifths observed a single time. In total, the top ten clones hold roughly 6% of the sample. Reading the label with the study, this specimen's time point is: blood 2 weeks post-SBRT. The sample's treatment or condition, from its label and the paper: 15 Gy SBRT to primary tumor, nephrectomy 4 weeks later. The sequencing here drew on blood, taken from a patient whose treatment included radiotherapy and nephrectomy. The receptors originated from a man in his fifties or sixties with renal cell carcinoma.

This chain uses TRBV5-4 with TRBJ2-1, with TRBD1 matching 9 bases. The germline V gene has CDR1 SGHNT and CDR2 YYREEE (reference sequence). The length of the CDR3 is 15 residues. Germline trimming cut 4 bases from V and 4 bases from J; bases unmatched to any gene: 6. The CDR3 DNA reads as TGTGCCAGCAGCGCGGGACAGGGTAATTACAATGAGCAGTTCTTC. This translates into CASSAGQGNYNEQFF.

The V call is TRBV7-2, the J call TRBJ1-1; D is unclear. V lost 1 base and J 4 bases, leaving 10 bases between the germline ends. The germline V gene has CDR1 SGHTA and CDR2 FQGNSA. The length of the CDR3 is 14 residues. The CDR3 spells CASSLGSAGTEAFF. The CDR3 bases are TGTGCCAGCAGCTTAGGAAGTGCGGGCACTGAAGCTTTCTTT.

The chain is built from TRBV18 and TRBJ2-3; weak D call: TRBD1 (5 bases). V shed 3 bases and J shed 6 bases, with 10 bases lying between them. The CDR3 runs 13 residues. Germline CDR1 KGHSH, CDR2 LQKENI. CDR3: CASSPEQEDTQYF. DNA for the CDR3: TGTGCCAGCTCACCTGAACAGGAGGATACGCAGTATTTT.

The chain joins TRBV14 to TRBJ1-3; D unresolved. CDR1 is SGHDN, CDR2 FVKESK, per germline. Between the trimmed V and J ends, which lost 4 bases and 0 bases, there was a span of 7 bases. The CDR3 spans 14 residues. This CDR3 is CASSLSNSGNTIYF. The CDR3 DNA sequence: TGTGCCAGCAGCCTATCAAACTCTGGAAACACCATATATTTT.

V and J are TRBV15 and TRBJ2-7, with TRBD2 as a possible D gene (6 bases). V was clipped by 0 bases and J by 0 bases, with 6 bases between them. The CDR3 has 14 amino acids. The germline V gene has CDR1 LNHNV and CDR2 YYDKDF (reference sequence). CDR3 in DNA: TGTGCCACCAGCAGAGAGGGGGGCTCCTACGAGCAGTACTTC. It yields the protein CATSREGGSYEQYF.

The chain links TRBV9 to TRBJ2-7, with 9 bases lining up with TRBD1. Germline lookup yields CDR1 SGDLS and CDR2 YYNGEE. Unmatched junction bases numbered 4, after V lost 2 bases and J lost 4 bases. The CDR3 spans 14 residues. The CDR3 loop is CASSVGTGLYEQYF. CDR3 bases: TGTGCCAGCAGCGTCGGGACAGGGTTGTACGAGCAGTACTTC.

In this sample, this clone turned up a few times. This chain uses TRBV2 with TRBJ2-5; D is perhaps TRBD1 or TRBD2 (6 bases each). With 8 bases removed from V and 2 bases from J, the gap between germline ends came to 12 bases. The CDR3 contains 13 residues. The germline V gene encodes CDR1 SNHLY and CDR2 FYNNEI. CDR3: CASQTRGQETQYF. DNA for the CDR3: TGTGCCAGCCAGACTAGGGGGCAAGAGACCCAGTACTTC.

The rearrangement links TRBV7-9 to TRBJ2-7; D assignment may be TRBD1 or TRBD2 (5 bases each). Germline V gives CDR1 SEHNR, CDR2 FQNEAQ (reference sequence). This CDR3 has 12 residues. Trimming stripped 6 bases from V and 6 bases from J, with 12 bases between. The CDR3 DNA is TGTGCCAGCAGTCAAGGGGCGGGCGAGCAGTACTTC. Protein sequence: CASSQGAGEQYF.

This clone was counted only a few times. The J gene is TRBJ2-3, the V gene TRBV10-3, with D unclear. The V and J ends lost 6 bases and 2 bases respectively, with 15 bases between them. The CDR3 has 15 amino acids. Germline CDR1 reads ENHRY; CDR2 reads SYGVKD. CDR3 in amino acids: CAISRLDPITDTQYF. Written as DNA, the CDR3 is TGTGCCATCAGCCGATTGGATCCCATCACAGATACGCAGTATTTT.

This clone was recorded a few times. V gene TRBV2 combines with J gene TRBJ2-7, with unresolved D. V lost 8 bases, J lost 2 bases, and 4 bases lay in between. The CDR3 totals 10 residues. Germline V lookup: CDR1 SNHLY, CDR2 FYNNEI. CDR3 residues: CASGPYEQYF. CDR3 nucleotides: TGTGCCAGCGGCCCCTACGAGCAGTACTTC.

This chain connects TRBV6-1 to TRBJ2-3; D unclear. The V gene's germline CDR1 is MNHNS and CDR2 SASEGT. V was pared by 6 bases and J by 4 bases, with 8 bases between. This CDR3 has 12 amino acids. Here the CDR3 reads CASRPPADTQYF. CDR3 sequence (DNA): TGTGCCAGCAGACCTCCGGCAGATACGCAGTATTTT.

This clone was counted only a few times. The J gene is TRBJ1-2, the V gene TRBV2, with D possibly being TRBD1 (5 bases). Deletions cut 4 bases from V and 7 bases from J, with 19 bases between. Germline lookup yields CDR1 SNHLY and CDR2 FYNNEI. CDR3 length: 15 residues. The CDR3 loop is CASSGSDRILGGYTF. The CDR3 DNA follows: TGTGCCAGCAGTGGTTCAGACAGAATCCTGGGTGGCTACACCTTC.

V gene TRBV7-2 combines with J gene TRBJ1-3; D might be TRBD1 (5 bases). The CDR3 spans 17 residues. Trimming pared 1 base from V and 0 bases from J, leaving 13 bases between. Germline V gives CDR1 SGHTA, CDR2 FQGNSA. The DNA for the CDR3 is TGTGCCAGCAGCTTAGTCGGGGGAGGGTACTCTGGAAACACCATATATTTT. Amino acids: CASSLVGGGYSGNTIYF.

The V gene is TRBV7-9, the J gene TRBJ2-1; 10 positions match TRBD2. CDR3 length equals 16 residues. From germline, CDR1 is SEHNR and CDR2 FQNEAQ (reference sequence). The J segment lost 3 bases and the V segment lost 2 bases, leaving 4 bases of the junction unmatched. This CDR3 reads CASSLQASGSYNEQFF. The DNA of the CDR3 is TGTGCCAGCAGCTTACAGGCTAGCGGGAGCTACAATGAGCAGTTCTTC.

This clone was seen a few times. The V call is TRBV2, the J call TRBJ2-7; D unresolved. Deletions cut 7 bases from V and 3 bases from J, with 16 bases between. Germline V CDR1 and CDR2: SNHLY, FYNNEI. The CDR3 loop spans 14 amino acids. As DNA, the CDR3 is TGTGCCAGCAACCTCCTGGGTGTGGGCTACGAGCAGTACTTC. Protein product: CASNLLGVGYEQYF.

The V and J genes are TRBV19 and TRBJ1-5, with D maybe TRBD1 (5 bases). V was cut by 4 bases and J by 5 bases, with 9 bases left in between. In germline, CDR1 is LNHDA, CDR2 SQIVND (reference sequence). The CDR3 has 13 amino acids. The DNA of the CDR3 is TGTGCCAGTAGTACCCCGGGGGATCAGCCCCAGCATTTT. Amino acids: CASSTPGDQPQHF. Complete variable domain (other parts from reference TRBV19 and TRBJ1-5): DGGITQSPKYLFRKEGQNVTLSCEQNLNHDAMYWYRQDPGQGLRLIYYSQIVNDFQKGDIAEGYSVSREKKESFPLTVTSAQKNPTAFYLCASSTPGDQPQHFGDGTRLSIL.

The CDR3 loop is CAWSDGTGSGNTIYF. In DNA, the CDR3 is TGTGCCTGGAGCGATGGGACAGGCTCTGGAAACACCATATATTTT. The chain links TRBV30 to TRBJ1-3; TRBD1 agrees at 8 bases. Per germline, CDR1 GTSNPN and CDR2 SVGIG (reference sequence). The CDR3 totals 15 residues. The J segment lost 0 bases and the V segment lost 3 bases, leaving 4 bases of the junction unmatched.

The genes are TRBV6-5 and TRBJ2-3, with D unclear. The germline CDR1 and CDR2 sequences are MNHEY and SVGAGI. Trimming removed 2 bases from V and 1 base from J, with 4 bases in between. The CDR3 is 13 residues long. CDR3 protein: CASSYVGTDTQYF. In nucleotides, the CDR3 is TGTGCCAGCAGTTACGTTGGCACAGATACGCAGTATTTT.

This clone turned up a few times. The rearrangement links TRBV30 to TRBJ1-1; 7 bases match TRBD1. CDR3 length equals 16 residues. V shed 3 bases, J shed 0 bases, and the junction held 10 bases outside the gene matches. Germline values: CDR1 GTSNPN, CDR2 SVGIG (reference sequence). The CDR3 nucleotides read TGTGCCTGGAGCGGGACAGAAAAGGGGGTGAACACTGAAGCTTTCTTT. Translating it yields CAWSGTEKGVNTEAFF.

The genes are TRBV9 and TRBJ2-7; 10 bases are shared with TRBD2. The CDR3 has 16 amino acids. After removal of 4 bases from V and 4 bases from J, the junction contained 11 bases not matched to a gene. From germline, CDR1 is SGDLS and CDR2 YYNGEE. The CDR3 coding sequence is TGTGCCAGCAGCTCCCTATTAGCGGGGGGCCTTTACGAGCAGTACTTC. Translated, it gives CASSSLLAGGLYEQYF. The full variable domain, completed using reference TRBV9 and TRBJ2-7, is DSGVTQTPKHLITATGQRVTLRCSPRSGDLSVYWYQQSLDQGLQFLIQYYNGEERAKGNILERFSAQQFPDLHSELNLSSLELGDSALYFCASSSLLAGGLYEQYFGPGTRLTVT.